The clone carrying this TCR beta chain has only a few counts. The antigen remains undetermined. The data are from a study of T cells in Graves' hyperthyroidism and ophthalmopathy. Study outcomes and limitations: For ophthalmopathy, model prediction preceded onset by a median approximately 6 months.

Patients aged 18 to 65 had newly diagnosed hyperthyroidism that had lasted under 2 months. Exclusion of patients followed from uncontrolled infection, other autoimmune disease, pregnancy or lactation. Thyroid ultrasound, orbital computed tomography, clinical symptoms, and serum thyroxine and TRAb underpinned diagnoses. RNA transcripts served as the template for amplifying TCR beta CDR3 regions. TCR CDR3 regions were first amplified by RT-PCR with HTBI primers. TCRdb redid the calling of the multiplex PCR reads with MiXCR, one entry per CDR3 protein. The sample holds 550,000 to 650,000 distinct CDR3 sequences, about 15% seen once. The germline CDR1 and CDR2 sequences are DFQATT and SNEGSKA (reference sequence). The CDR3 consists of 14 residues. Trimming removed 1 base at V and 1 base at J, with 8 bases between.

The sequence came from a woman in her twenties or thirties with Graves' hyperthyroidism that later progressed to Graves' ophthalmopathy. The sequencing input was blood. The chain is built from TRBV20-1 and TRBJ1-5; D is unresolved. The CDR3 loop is CSARVPASNQPQHF. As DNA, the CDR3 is TGCAGTGCTAGAGTACCGGCAAGCAATCAGCCCCAGCATTTT.